The present entry profiles one TCR beta chain with its context. Repertoires were generated with immunoSEQ multiplex PCR, while TCRdb's copy carries only in-frame clones and drops some. The sample has 50,000 or so clones, about 90% seen once. V lost 2 bases to trimming and J lost 7 bases, with 14 bases between them. Per the germline V gene, CDR1 is MNHNS and CDR2 is SASEGT. This CDR3 contains 14 residues. These data are taken from a study of technical replicates of blood from several donors. The V gene is TRBV6-1, the J gene TRBJ1-2, with D hard to call. What was sequenced was PBMCs. This clonotype originated in a human donor in good health. Some clones in this sample may be carry-over from other donors' samples. The CDR3 DNA follows: TGTGCCAGCAGTGAATCTAACCTGGCGGGTGGCTACACCTTC. As protein: CASSESNLAGGYTF.